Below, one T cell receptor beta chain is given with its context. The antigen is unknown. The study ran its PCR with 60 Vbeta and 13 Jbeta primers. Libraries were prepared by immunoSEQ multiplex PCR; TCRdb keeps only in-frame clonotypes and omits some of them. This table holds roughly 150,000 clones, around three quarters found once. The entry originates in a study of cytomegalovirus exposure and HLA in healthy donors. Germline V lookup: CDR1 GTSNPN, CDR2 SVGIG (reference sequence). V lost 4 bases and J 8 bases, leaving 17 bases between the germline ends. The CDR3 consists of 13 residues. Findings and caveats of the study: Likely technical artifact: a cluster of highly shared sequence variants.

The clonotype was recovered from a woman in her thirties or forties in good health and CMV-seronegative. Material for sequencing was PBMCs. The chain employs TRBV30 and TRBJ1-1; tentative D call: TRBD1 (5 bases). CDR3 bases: TGTGCCTGGACAAGGTCGGGGGTGACCGAAGCTTTCTTT. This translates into CAWTRSGVTEAFF.